Listed here is a single T cell receptor beta chain. This CDR3 spans 14 amino acids. The germline CDR1 and CDR2 sequences are SNHLY and FYNNEI. Between the trimmed V and J ends, which lost 7 bases and 3 bases, there was a span of 16 bases. The table came from immunoSEQ multiplex PCR; TCRdb's copy has only in-frame clones and leaves some out. The table includes 40,000 to 55,000 clones, about nine tenths detected once. This entry comes from a study of T cell changes during pregnancy in multiple sclerosis. The clonotype was recovered from a female donor in good health, enrolled as a control in a pregnancy study. The chain is built from TRBV2 and TRBJ2-7, with D possibly being TRBD1 (5 bases). Sample: CD4+ T cells from peripheral blood mononuclear cells, taken after pregnancy. The CDR3 DNA is TGTGCCAGCACCGGGCCAGACAGATACTACGAGCAGTACTTC. It encodes CASTGPDRYYEQYF.